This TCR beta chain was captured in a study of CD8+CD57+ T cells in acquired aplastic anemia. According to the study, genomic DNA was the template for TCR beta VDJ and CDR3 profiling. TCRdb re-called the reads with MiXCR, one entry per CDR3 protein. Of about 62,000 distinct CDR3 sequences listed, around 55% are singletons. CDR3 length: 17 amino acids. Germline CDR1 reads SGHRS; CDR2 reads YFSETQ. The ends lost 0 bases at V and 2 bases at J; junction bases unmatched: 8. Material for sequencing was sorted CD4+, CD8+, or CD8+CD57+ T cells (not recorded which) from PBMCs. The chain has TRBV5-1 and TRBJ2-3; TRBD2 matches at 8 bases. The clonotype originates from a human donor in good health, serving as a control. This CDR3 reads CASSLGTSSLTTDTQYF. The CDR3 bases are TGCGCCAGCAGCTTGGGGACTAGCAGCCTTACCACAGATACGCAGTATTTT.